This T cell receptor beta chain was sequenced during a study of spatial heterogeneity in lung cancer. In the study overall: Fewer alpha-chain than beta-chain sequences were consistently detected. Overall study findings and caveats: Ubiquitous expanded tumor TCRs were observed in blood more at resection than follow-up.

Concerning this clonotype itself: Its antigen remains unknown.

The presence of a unique molecular identifier marked each TCR cDNA molecule. TCRdb processed the 5' RACE reads anew with MiXCR; each CDR3 protein has one entry. The top ten clones hold around 54% of a sample with approximately 40,000 distinct CDR3 sequences, 12% to 15% of them seen once. The sample's time point: sample taken at primary tumor resection. No cells were sorted before sequencing. The whole RNA sequenced was extracted from tumor, nontumor lung or frozen PBMC. The donors were about 72 patients with non-small cell lung cancer that was early-stage and untreated. This CDR3 is 12 amino acids long. Deletions cut 7 bases from V and 9 bases from J, with 13 bases between. The germline CDR1 and CDR2 sequences are MDHEN and SYDVKM.

The specimen comprised PBMCs, sampled at surgery. This rearrangement joins TRBV28 to TRBJ2-1; weak D call: TRBD2 (6 bases). The TCR sequence derives from a male donor with early-stage non-small cell lung cancer. The CDR3 region has the DNA TGTGCCAGCAAAGAACTAGCCGGTGAGCAGTTCTTC. Translation: CASKELAGEQFF.